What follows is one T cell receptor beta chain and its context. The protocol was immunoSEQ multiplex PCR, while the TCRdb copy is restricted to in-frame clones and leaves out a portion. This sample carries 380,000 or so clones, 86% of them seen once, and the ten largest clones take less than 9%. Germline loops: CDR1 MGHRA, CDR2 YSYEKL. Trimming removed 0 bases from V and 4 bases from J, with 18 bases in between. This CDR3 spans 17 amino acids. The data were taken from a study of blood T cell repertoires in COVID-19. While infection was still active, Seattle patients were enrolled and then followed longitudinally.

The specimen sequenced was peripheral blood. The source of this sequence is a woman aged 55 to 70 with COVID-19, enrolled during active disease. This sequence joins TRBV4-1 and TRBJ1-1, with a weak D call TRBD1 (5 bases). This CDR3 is CASSQDPPGGEGTEAFF. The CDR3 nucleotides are TGCGCCAGCAGCCAAGATCCCCCGGGGGGAGAAGGCACTGAAGCTTTCTTT.